A single sample is the source of the 3 T cell receptor beta chains below, sequenced in a study of brain T cells in children with intractable seizures. Measured with immunoSEQ multiplex PCR; TCRdb has only the in-frame clones, and not every one. The table lists tens of thousands of clones, 90% to 95% of them singletons. Sequenced material: peripheral blood, taken at surgery. Receptors originate from a boy aged 10-17 years with focal cortical dysplasia and intractable seizures.

The CDR3 sequence: CASRRCLRSYEQYV. The CDR3 bases are TGCGCCAGCAGACGATGCCTGCGCTCCTACGAGCAGTACGTC. The genes are TRBV23-1 and TRBJ2-7, with D unresolved. TRBV23-1 is flagged as an ORF with uncertain function. Trimming took 6 bases from V and 0 from J, leaving 12 bases between them. The CDR3 is made up of 14 amino acids.

V gene TRBV12-3 or TRBV12-4 combines with J gene TRBJ1-4; D unclear. The CDR3 sequence is 13 residues long. V lost 6 bases and J lost 8, with 13 bases in between. This CDR3 reads CASSGRRGEKLFF. The DNA of the CDR3 is TGTGCCAGCAGCGGTAGACGGGGAGAAAAACTGTTTTTT.

The rearrangement links TRBV27 to TRBJ2-2; TRBD2 is a possible D gene (5 bases). This CDR3 comprises 14 residues. Germline V gene sequence: CDR1 MNHEY, CDR2 SMNVEV (reference sequence). The ends were cut back, 2 bases at V and 7 bases at J, with 11 bases in the middle. The CDR3 spells CASSLGGGVGELFF. The CDR3 DNA reads TGTGCCAGCAGTTTAGGAGGTGGAGTCGGGGAGCTGTTTTTT.